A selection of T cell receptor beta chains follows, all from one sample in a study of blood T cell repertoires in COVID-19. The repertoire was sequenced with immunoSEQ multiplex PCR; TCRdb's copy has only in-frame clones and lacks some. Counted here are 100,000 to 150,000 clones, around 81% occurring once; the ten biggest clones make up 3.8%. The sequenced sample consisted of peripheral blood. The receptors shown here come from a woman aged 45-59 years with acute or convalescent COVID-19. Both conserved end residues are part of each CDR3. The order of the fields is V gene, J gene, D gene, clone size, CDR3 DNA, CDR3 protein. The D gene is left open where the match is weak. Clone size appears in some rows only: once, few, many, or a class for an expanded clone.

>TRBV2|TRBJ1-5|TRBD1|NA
TGTGCCAGCGGAGATGGGACAGAAGTCCAGCCCCAGCATTTT
CASGDGTEVQPQHF
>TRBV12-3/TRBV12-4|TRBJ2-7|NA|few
TGTGCCAGCAGTAGTTCGGTCTACGAGCAGTACTTC
CASSSSVYEQYF
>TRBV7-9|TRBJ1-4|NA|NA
TGTGCCAGCAGCTCGGACACCCCGGATGGTAGGCGTAAAAAACTGTTTTTT
CASSSDTPDGRRKKLFF
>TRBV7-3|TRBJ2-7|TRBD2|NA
TGTGCCAGCAGCCCGGCGGGGGGCGGCGAGCAGTACTTC
CASSPAGGGEQYF
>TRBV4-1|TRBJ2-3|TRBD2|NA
TGCGCCAGCAGCACCCGACTAGCGGTGGGCACAGATACGCAGTATTTT
CASSTRLAVGTDTQYF
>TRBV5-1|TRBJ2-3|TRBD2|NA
TGCGCCAGCAGCCCGGCGACTAGCGGAGGCACAGATACGCAGTATTTT
CASSPATSGGTDTQYF
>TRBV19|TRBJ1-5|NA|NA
TGTGCCAGTAGTTTTTGGGGGCTCCGCAATCAGCCCCAGCATTTT
CASSFWGLRNQPQHF
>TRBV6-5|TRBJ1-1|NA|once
TGTGCCAGCAGTTGGGGCGACAGAAGGGGCACTGAAGCTTTCTTT
CASSWGDRRGTEAFF
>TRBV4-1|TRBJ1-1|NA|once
TGCGCCAGCAGTCTGGGAGGCTTGAACACTGAAGCTTTCTTT
CASSLGGLNTEAFF
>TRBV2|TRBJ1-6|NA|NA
TGTGCCAGCAGTGGGTCGGGGGTAAACTATAATTCACCCCTCCACTTT
CASSGSGVNYNSPLHF
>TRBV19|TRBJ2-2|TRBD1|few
TGTGCCAGTACCGACAGGGCGGTCACCGGGGAGCTGTTTTTT
CASTDRAVTGELFF
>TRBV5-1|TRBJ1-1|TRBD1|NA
TGCGCCAGCAGCTCCGGGACAGGGAACACTGAAGCTTTCTTT
CASSSGTGNTEAFF
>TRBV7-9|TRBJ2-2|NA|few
TGTGCCAGCAGTGCCCGAGCGGCACAGGGCACCGGGGAGCTGTTTTTT
CASSARAAQGTGELFF
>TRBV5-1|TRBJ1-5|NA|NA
TGCGCCAGCAGCGAGGGTTTGGCGGATCAGCCCCAGCATTTT
CASSEGLADQPQHF
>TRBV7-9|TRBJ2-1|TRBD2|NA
TGTGCCAGCAGCTTAGAACGGGGGGGCCACGATGAGCAGTTCTTC
CASSLERGGHDEQFF
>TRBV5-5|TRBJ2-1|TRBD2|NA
TGTGCCAGCAGCCGAGGCGGGGGGGCCTACAATGAGCAGTTCTTC
CASSRGGGAYNEQFF
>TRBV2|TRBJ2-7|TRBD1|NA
TGTGCCAGCCTAAGGACAGGAGGCTACGAGCAGTACTTC
CASLRTGGYEQYF
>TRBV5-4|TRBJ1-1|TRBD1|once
TGTGCCAGCAGCTGGGGACAGATAGAGATCACTGAAGCTTTCTTT
CASSWGQIEITEAFF
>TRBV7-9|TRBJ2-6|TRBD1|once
TGTGCCAGCAGGCGGACAGGGGCTGGGGCCAACGTCCTGACTTTC
CASRRTGAGANVLTF
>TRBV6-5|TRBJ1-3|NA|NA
TGTGCCAGCAGTTACGATCGGGATGGACGTAACACCATATATTTT
CASSYDRDGRNTIYF
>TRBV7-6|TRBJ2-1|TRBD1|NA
TGTGCCAGCAGCTCTGGCCGACAGGGGATCTATAATGAGCAGTTCTTC
CASSSGRQGIYNEQFF
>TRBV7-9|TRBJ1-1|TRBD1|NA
TGTGCCAGCAGCCCACGGAGCAGGGGGCGAACTGAAGCTTTCTTT
CASSPRSRGRTEAFF
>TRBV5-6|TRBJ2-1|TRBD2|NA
TGTGCCAGCAGCTTGGCCCGGCTAGCGGGGGCCAAGCAGTTCTTC
CASSLARLAGAKQFF
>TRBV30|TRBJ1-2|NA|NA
TGTGCCTGGAGTGTACAGGCAGGGGCCTATGGCTACACCTTC
CAWSVQAGAYGYTF
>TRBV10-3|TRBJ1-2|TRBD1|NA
TGTGCCATCAGGCCGGGACAGTCAAATGGCTACACCTTC
CAIRPGQSNGYTF
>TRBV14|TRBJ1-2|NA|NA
TGTGCCAGCAGCCAAAAGGGGCAGTTAATCTATGGCTACACCTTC
CASSQKGQLIYGYTF
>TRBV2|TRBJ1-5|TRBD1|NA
TGTGCCAGCAGCCGGGACAGGGGGTGGCAGCCCCAGCATTTT
CASSRDRGWQPQHF
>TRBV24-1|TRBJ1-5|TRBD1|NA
TGTGCCACCAGTGATAGACAGGGGAATCAGCCCCAGCATTTT
CATSDRQGNQPQHF
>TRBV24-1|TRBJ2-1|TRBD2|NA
TGTGCCACCAGTGCCGGGACTAGCGGGAGGCTGGATGAGCAGTTCTTC
CATSAGTSGRLDEQFF
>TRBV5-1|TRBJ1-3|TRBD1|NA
TGCGCCAGCAGCCGGGATGGGACAGGGAGCTCTGGAAACACCATATATTTT
CASSRDGTGSSGNTIYF
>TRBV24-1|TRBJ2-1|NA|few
TGTGCCACCGGACTCTTGGGGGGCAATGAGCAGTTCTTC
CATGLLGGNEQFF
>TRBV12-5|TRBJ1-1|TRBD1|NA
TGTGCTAGTGGTTGGGGGACAGGGAACACTGAAGCTTTCTTT
CASGWGTGNTEAFF
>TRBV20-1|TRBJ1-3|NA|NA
TGCAGTGCTAGTATTGGCAGCTCTGGAAACACCATATATTTT
CSASIGSSGNTIYF
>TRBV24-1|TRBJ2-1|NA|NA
TGTGCCACCAGTGATTCGCGTCGACAGGGGAGGGGTGATGAGCAGTTCTTC
CATSDSRRQGRGDEQFF
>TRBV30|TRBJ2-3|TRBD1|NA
TGTGCCTGTGAACAGGGGCCGTTCACAGATACGCAGTATTTT
CACEQGPFTDTQYF
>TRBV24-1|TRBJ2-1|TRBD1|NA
TGTGCCACCAGCTTAAGGGGGCTACACAACAATGAGCAGTTCTTC
CATSLRGLHNNEQFF
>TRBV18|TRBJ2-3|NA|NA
TGTGCCAGCTCACCCAGGAGAGGGACAGATACGCAGTATTTT
CASSPRRGTDTQYF
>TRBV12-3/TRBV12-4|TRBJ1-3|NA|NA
TGTGCCAGCAGTTACAGCTCTGGAAACACCATATATTTT
CASSYSSGNTIYF
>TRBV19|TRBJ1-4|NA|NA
TGTGCCAGTAGTAGGCAGCCGGGAAATGAAAAACTGTTTTTT
CASSRQPGNEKLFF
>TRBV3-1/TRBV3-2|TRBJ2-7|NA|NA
TGTGCCAGCAGCACCAGGGACACAGGCTCCTACGAGCAGTACTTC
CASSTRDTGSYEQYF
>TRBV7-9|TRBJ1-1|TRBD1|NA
TGTGCCAGCAGCTCCGGGGACAGAAAAAACACTGAAGCTTTCTTT
CASSSGDRKNTEAFF
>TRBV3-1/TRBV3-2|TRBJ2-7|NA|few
TGTGCCAGCAGAATGGCGGGCGGGGAGGTCTACGAGCAGTACTTC
CASRMAGGEVYEQYF
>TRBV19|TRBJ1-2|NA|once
TGTGCCAGTAGTATTGAACAGATGAAGAACTATGGCTACACCTTC
CASSIEQMKNYGYTF
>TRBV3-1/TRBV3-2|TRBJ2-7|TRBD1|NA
TGTGCCAGCAGCCAAGAAAGAAACAGGGGATACGAGCAGTACTTC
CASSQERNRGYEQYF
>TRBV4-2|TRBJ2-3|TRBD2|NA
TGTGCCAGCAGCCGACGACTAGCGGGAGCCGAAATTATAACCGCAGATACGCAGTATTTT
CASSRRLAGAEIITADTQYF
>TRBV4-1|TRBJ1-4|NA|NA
TGCGCCAGCAGCCACTTGGGCAAGGGGAGGATCAGGGATTCTAATGAAAAACTGTTTTTT
CASSHLGKGRIRDSNEKLFF
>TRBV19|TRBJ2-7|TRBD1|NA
TGTGCCAGTAGTGGGACGTTTCCCGGGACAGGGTATGACGAGCAGTACTTC
CASSGTFPGTGYDEQYF